A single sample gave rise to the 30 T cell receptor beta chains below, sequenced in a study of shared clonotypes between healthy human individuals. TCRdb keeps only in-frame clones here, not all; method: immunoSEQ multiplex PCR. The sample carries 950,000 to 1,100,000 clones, approximately 72% recorded once. Sequencing input: memory CD4+ T cells sorted from blood. The sample's subset: CD45RA-negative fraction. Every receptor here comes from a man younger than 35 in good health.

The rearrangement uses TRBV7-2 and TRBJ2-1, with D possibly TRBD2 on 5 matching bases. The CDR3 spans 16 residues. CDR1 is SGHTA, CDR2 FQGNSA, per germline. Trimming took 1 base from V and 2 from J, leaving 12 bases between them. This chain's CDR3 is CASSLGPGKPYNEQFF. Written as DNA, the CDR3 is TGTGCCAGCAGCTTAGGCCCCGGGAAGCCCTACAATGAGCAGTTCTTC.

V and J are TRBV7-9 and TRBJ1-1; weak D call: TRBD1 (6 bases). Germline loops: CDR1 SEHNR, CDR2 FQNEAQ (reference sequence). Trimming stripped 4 bases from V and 4 bases from J, with 13 bases between. The CDR3 is made up of 14 amino acids. CDR3 DNA: TGTGCCAGCAGCTCACACAGGGATGCCACTGAAGCTTTCTTT. Translation: CASSSHRDATEAFF.

This clone appeared a single time. The rearrangement joins TRBV5-8 to TRBJ1-1, with unresolved D. This CDR3 is 16 amino acids long. Germline V gene data show CDR1 as SGHTS and CDR2 as YDEGEE. With 1 base removed from V and 1 base from J, the gap between germline ends came to 14 bases. In DNA, the CDR3 is TGTGCCAGCAGCTTGATCCTCTTCGGACGGAACACTGAAGCTTTCTTT. Translating gives CASSLILFGRNTEAFF.

The gene calls are TRBV2 and TRBJ2-2; D gene uncertain. Per the germline V gene, CDR1 is SNHLY and CDR2 is FYNNEI. V shed 7 bases and J shed 6 bases, with 12 bases lying between them. This CDR3 is 13 amino acids long. The CDR3 here is CASKESASGELFF. The DNA for the CDR3 is TGTGCCAGCAAGGAGTCAGCGTCCGGGGAGCTGTTTTTT.

As to this clone: This sample also contains other DNA sequences that code for the same CDR3. The V and J genes are TRBV29-1 and TRBJ1-1; no clear D gene. The CDR3 extends over 11 amino acids. Germline CDR1 and CDR2: SQVTM and ANQGSEA. Trimming left V 1 base short and J 4 bases short, with 4 bases between. The DNA for the CDR3 is TGCAGCGTTGAAGGTGGCACTGAAGCTTTCTTT. It codes for CSVEGGTEAFF. The full variable domain, rest sourced from reference TRBV29-1 and TRBJ1-1, is SAVISQKPSRDICQRGTSLTIQCQVDSQVTMMFWYRQQPGQSLTLIATANQGSEATYESGFVIDKFPISRPNLTFSTLTVSNMSPEDSSIYLCSVEGGTEAFFGQGTRLTVV.

This clone appeared many times. The genes are TRBV19 and TRBJ1-5; weak D call: TRBD1 (6 bases). The germline V gene encodes CDR1 LNHDA and CDR2 SQIVND (reference sequence). V lost 6 bases to trimming and J lost 3 bases, with 12 bases between them. This CDR3 spans 14 amino acids. CDR3 in amino acids: CASRGQGLNQPQHF. DNA for the CDR3: TGTGCCAGTAGGGGGCAGGGGCTCAATCAGCCCCAGCATTTT.

The CDR3 bases are TGTGCCAGCAGTTTATCGGGGAGGGGTCAGCCCCAGCATTTT. Translating it yields CASSLSGRGQPQHF. The chain carries TRBV27 and TRBJ1-5; possible D gene TRBD1, 5 bases. Germline CDR1 is MNHEY and CDR2 is SMNVEV (reference sequence). The CDR3 extends over 14 amino acids. Trimming removed 0 bases at V and 6 bases at J, with 9 bases between.

This clone was seen only a few times. The genes are TRBV6-1 and TRBJ2-5; 12 bases fit TRBD2. The junction had 7 bases not matched to a gene; V was cut back by 8 bases and J by 3 bases. CDR3 length equals 15 residues. In germline, CDR1 is MNHNS, CDR2 SASEGT. CDR3 region: CASGLAGGPEETQYF. In DNA, the CDR3 is TGTGCCAGCGGCCTAGCGGGGGGGCCAGAAGAGACCCAGTACTTC.

The V and J genes are TRBV11-2 and TRBJ2-3; 11 positions agree with TRBD2. The CDR3 is 16 residues long. Germline CDR1 is SGHAT and CDR2 is FQNNGV. The V gene end was trimmed by 6 bases and the J gene end by 2 bases; junction bases not matched to a gene: 7. The CDR3 sequence: CASRVTSGASTDTQYF. CDR3 DNA sequence: TGTGCCAGCAGAGTGACTAGCGGGGCGTCCACAGATACGCAGTATTTT.

The chain has TRBV21-1 and TRBJ2-2; the listed D gene, TRBD1, was not tested against the DNA. TRBV21-1 is labeled a pseudogene. The CDR3 loop spans 21 amino acids. The chain's CDR3 is CASSKALCRTGAPNDTGELFF. Written as DNA, the CDR3 is TGTGCCAGCAGCAAAGCGCTTTGCCGGACAGGGGCGCCTAACGACACCGGGGAGCTGTTTTTT.

The rearrangement uses TRBV11-2 and TRBJ2-3; D tentatively reads TRBD1 or TRBD2 (5 bases each). V was shortened by 1 base and J by 1 base, with 12 bases between the two germline ends. The CDR3 contains 16 residues. Per germline, CDR1 SGHAT and CDR2 FQNNGV. The CDR3 bases are TGTGCCAGCAGCTTAGTCCCGGGACGGGGCACAGATACGCAGTATTTT. This encodes CASSLVPGRGTDTQYF.

This clone was seen only a few times. The chain links TRBV10-3 to TRBJ1-2, with 10 bases matching TRBD1. Germline V gene sequence: CDR1 ENHRY, CDR2 SYGVKD. The CDR3 length is 15 residues. V lost 6 bases, J lost 7 bases, and 11 bases stayed unmatched. The CDR3, as DNA: TGTGCCATCAGAGACACCGGGACAGGGGTTCGTGGCTACACCTTC. This gives the protein CAIRDTGTGVRGYTF.

The chain uses TRBV6-6 and TRBJ2-3; D remains ambiguous. The germline V gene encodes CDR1 MNHNY and CDR2 SVGAGI (reference sequence). The CDR3 length is 14 residues. Trimming left V 5 bases short and J 0 bases short, with 9 bases between. The CDR3, as DNA: TGTGCCAGCAGTCTGCCCCCTAGCACAGATACGCAGTATTTT. Translated: CASSLPPSTDTQYF.

The chain has TRBV18 and TRBJ2-5; D is unresolved. V gave up 6 bases and J gave up 5 bases, with 13 bases separating them. Germline CDR1 reads KGHSH; CDR2 reads LQKENI. CDR3 length: 13 amino acids. CDR3 nucleotide sequence: TGTGCCAGCTCCGAGCTGATGGAGGAGACCCAGTACTTC. Its translation: CASSELMEETQYF. The whole variable domain, filled in from reference TRBV18 and TRBJ2-5, reads NAGVMQNPRHLVRRRGQEARLRCSPMKGHSHVYWYRQLPEEGLKFMVYLQKENIIDESGMPKERFSAEFPKEGPSILRIQQVVRGDSAAYFCASSELMEETQYFGPGTRLLVL.

The rearrangement joins TRBV28 to TRBJ1-3; D is unresolved. Germline-derived CDR1 and CDR2 are MDHEN and SYDVKM. CDR3 length: 14 amino acids. The V end lost 4 bases, the J end lost 4 bases, and 11 bases lay between the germline ends. The CDR3 coding sequence is TGTGCCAGCAGTTCCCGAGGGTCGGGAAACACCATATATTTT. This translates into CASSSRGSGNTIYF.

In the case of this clone: The sample has other DNA sequences that encode this CDR3 too. V and J are TRBV30 and TRBJ2-3; TRBD2 matches at 8 bases. The length of the CDR3 is 14 residues. V shed 2 bases, J shed 1 base, and the junction held 2 bases outside the gene matches. Looked up from germline, CDR1 is GTSNPN and CDR2 is SVGIG (reference sequence). In DNA, the CDR3 is TGTGCCTGGAGTTTGCGGGGGGGCACAGATACGCAGTATTTT. Protein product: CAWSLRGGTDTQYF.

The chain employs TRBV19 and TRBJ2-7; TRBD1 aligns across 7 bases. Germline V lookup: CDR1 LNHDA, CDR2 SQIVND (reference sequence). The CDR3 contains 15 residues. V trimming: 3 bases; J trimming: 2 bases; junction bases outside the gene matches: 7. CDR3 nucleotide sequence: TGTGCCAGTAGTATTAAAGGGACAGAAGCCTACGAGCAGTACTTC. Residues: CASSIKGTEAYEQYF.

The chain joins TRBV4-1 to TRBJ1-2, with unresolved D. The V end lost 0 bases, the J end lost 8 bases, and 16 bases lay between the germline ends. The germline V gene encodes CDR1 MGHRA and CDR2 YSYEKL. This CDR3 is 15 amino acids long. The CDR3 loop reads CASSQETHPRYGYTF. CDR3 nucleotide sequence: TGCGCCAGCAGCCAAGAAACCCATCCTCGCTACGGCTACACCTTC.

This clone was detected a few times. Other DNA sequences within the sample encode an identical CDR3. The CDR3 coding sequence is TGCGCCAGCAGCTTGGGCTCGCAGGGCGGGCAGTTCTTC. Translating gives CASSLGSQGGQFF. The genes are TRBV5-1 and TRBJ2-1, with D possibly matching TRBD1 (5 bases). The CDR3 spans 13 residues. The V gene lost 0 bases and the J gene lost 12 bases, with 13 bases spanning the gap. Germline V CDR1 and CDR2: SGHRS, YFSETQ. Full variable domain (rest looked up from reference TRBV5-1 and TRBJ2-1): KAGVTQTPRYLIKTRGQQVTLSCSPISGHRSVSWYQQTPGQGLQFLFEYFSETQRNKGNFPGRFSGRQFSNSRSEMNVSTLELGDSALYLCASSLGSQGGQFFGPGTRLTVL.

This clone was detected only a few times. The chain links TRBV9 to TRBJ2-7; the D is unclear. The V and J ends lost 0 bases and 5 bases respectively, with 12 bases between them. This CDR3 has 14 amino acids. Germline assignment: CDR1 SGDLS and CDR2 YYNGEE. Here the CDR3 DNA reads TGTGCCAGCAGCGTAGACTGGGCTGAGGACGAGCAGTACTTC. This translates into CASSVDWAEDEQYF.

J is TRBJ2-3 and V is TRBV6-6; D call uncertain. This CDR3 has 11 amino acids. The germline gives CDR1 MNHNY, CDR2 SVGAGI (reference sequence). Trimming left V 6 bases short and J 8 bases short, with 9 bases between. The CDR3 DNA sequence: TGTGCCAGCAGCCCCCCCGGTACGCAGTATTTT. Amino acids: CASSPPGTQYF.

The chain recombines TRBV19 with TRBJ2-1; D might be TRBD2 (6 bases). V shed 6 bases and J shed 2 bases, with 14 bases lying between them. The CDR3 extends over 15 amino acids. The germline CDR1 and CDR2 sequences are LNHDA and SQIVND (reference sequence). In DNA form, the CDR3 reads TGTGCCAGTAGAAGGGGCGGGAACCCCTACAATGAGCAGTTCTTC. It specifies CASRRGGNPYNEQFF.

This clone appeared a single time. The rearrangement uses TRBV21-1 and TRBJ1-1; the table's TRBD1 call for D was not verified on the DNA. TRBV21-1 is a pseudogene locus. The CDR3 loop spans 19 amino acids. The chain's CDR3 is CASSKEGVTGGGLNTEAFF. The CDR3 bases are TGTGCCAGCAGCAAAGAAGGGGTAACAGGAGGGGGCTTGAACACTGAAGCTTTCTTT.

This chain joins TRBV6-6 and TRBJ2-5; 7 positions match TRBD2. This CDR3 contains 10 residues. Germline CDR1 reads MNHNY; CDR2 reads SVGAGI (reference sequence). Trimming cost V 11 bases and J 5 bases; bases outside gene matches: 2. This CDR3 is CAFGRETQYF. The CDR3 region has the DNA TGTGCCTTCGGGAGGGAGACCCAGTACTTC.

The chain has TRBV10-3 and TRBJ2-5, with 8 bases identical to TRBD1. With V trimmed by 7 bases and J by 5 bases, 6 bases remained unmatched. This CDR3 region has 13 residues. Germline V CDR1 and CDR2: ENHRY, SYGVKD. This CDR3 is CAIKGTGGETQYF. CDR3 nucleotide sequence: TGTGCCATCAAGGGGACAGGAGGGGAGACCCAGTACTTC.

The chain carries TRBV16 and TRBJ1-4; no reliable D call. The germline V and J ends were trimmed by 2 bases and 8 bases, with 6 bases remaining between them. CDR3 size: 12 residues. Germline CDR1 is KGHSY and CDR2 is FQNENV. CDR3: CASSQDMEKLFF. The CDR3, as DNA: TGTGCCAGCAGCCAAGACATGGAAAAACTGTTTTTT.

The chain combines TRBV10-3 with TRBJ1-6; no definite D call. Germline values: CDR1 ENHRY, CDR2 SYGVKD. Deletions cut 4 bases from V and 14 bases from J, with 12 bases between. The CDR3 contains 12 residues. The CDR3 coding sequence is TGTGCCATCAGTGGAAGTATGAGGTCCCTCCACTTT. Amino acid sequence: CAISGSMRSLHF.

This chain links TRBV29-1 with TRBJ2-1; 9 bases agree with TRBD1. CDR1 SQVTM and CDR2 ANQGSEA come from the germline V gene. The junction had 8 bases not matched to a gene; V was cut back by 7 bases and J by 10 bases. CDR3 size: 12 residues. CDR3 region: CSAEGQGKEQFF. The DNA for the CDR3 is TGCAGCGCAGAAGGACAGGGGAAAGAGCAGTTCTTC.

Regarding this clone: Other DNA sequences in the same sample also yield this CDR3. The chain recombines TRBV5-1 with TRBJ1-1; D perhaps matches TRBD1 (6 bases). This CDR3 comprises 16 residues. Germline V lookup: CDR1 SGHRS, CDR2 YFSETQ. The V end lost 0 bases, the J end lost 0 bases, and 12 bases lay between the germline ends. CDR3 sequence: CASSLAQGSMNTEAFF. In nucleotides, the CDR3 is TGCGCCAGCAGCTTGGCCCAGGGGAGCATGAACACTGAAGCTTTCTTT. Complete variable domain (other parts from reference TRBV5-1 and TRBJ1-1): KAGVTQTPRYLIKTRGQQVTLSCSPISGHRSVSWYQQTPGQGLQFLFEYFSETQRNKGNFPGRFSGRQFSNSRSEMNVSTLELGDSALYLCASSLAQGSMNTEAFFGQGTRLTVV.

The chain recombines TRBV7-6 with TRBJ1-2, with 8 bases identical to TRBD1. The trim removed 5 bases at V and 4 bases at J, leaving 12 bases unmatched. This CDR3 has 16 amino acids. Germline lookup yields CDR1 SGHVS and CDR2 FNYEAQ. CDR3 coding DNA: TGTGCCAGCAGCATCGGACAGGGCAGCTCCGTCTATGGCTACACCTTC. This encodes CASSIGQGSSVYGYTF.